There are many counts of the clone carrying this T cell receptor beta chain. A much larger clone differs from this one at a single base, so this may be a read error. Time point noted: newly diagnosed GD, antithyroid drugs for less than 3 months. Extracted RNA from PBMCs served as the source of the TCR library. The data were obtained in a study of regulatory T cells in long-lasting Graves disease. The CDR3 length is 13 residues. Trimming took 5 bases from V and 1 from J, leaving 6 bases between them. Germline V gene lookup returns CDR1 SGHDN and CDR2 FVKESK. Arm-PCR of CDR3 regions with iRepertoire HTBI primers generated TCR beta libraries. TCRdb processed the multiplex PCR reads anew with MiXCR; each CDR3 protein has one entry. Of hundreds of thousands of distinct CDR3 sequences in the sample, about a sixth were seen once. This sample was shared with a second study, whose subject was T cells in Graves' hyperthyroidism and ophthalmopathy. From that study: Patients having uncontrolled infection, another autoimmune disease, pregnancy or lactation were not included.

The source material was peripheral blood mononuclear cells (PBMCs), sampled at new diagnosis, from a patient treated with antithyroid drugs. V is TRBV14 and J is TRBJ1-5; no reliable D call. The source of this sequence is a woman in her twenties or thirties with Graves disease. The CDR3 here is CASSVDSNQPQHF. The CDR3 coding sequence is TGTGCCAGCAGCGTGGACAGCAATCAGCCCCAGCATTTT.